Each of the 13 T cell receptor beta chains below was sequenced from the same sample in a study of T cells in Graves' hyperthyroidism and ophthalmopathy. The source material, RNA transcripts, was used to amplify TCR beta CDR3 regions. An initial round of RT-PCR targeting the TCR CDR3 relied on the HTBI primer set. Each CDR3 protein gets one entry after TCRdb re-called the multiplex PCR reads with MiXCR. This sample has 450,000 to 700,000 distinct CDR3 sequences; approximately 44% occur once, and the top ten carry roughly 19%. The sequenced material came from peripheral blood or thyroid tissue (not recorded which). These receptors all come from an adult woman with Graves' disease, either hyperthyroidism or ophthalmopathy (not recorded which).

V gene TRBV4-3 combines with J gene TRBJ2-5; D is uncertain. V was trimmed by 3 bases and J by 5 bases, leaving 13 bases between them. The germline gives CDR1 LGHNA, CDR2 YSLEER. This CDR3 region has 14 residues. This CDR3 is CASSQASGGETQYF. As DNA, the CDR3 is TGCGCCAGCAGCCAGGCTAGTGGCGGCGAGACCCAGTACTTC.

This clonotype appeared many times. The rearrangement uses TRBV5-1 and TRBJ2-7; possibly TRBD1 for D (5 bases). V was shortened by 0 bases and J by 1 base, with 8 bases between the two germline ends. CDR1 is SGHRS, CDR2 YFSETQ, per germline. The CDR3 runs to 14 residues. CDR3 in DNA: TGCGCCAGCAGCTTGGGACGGACATCCTACGAGCAGTACTTC. It translates to CASSLGRTSYEQYF. The full variable domain, completed using reference TRBV5-1 and TRBJ2-7, is KAGVTQTPRYLIKTRGQQVTLSCSPISGHRSVSWYQQTPGQGLQFLFEYFSETQRNKGNFPGRFSGRQFSNSRSEMNVSTLELGDSALYLCASSLGRTSYEQYFGPGTRLTVT.

This clonotype was observed at least ten times. The gene calls are TRBV28 and TRBJ2-5, with 8 bases identical to TRBD2. The CDR3 sequence is 15 residues long. The germline V gene encodes CDR1 MDHEN and CDR2 SYDVKM. With V trimmed by 5 bases and J by 11 bases, 16 bases remained unmatched. CDR3 loop: CASSPGLAVPLVQYF. The CDR3 region has the DNA TGTGCCAGCAGTCCCGGACTAGCCGTTCCGTTGGTGCAGTACTTC.

The genes are TRBV7-9 and TRBJ2-7; 7 bases agree with TRBD1. J gave up 9 bases and V 6 bases, and 11 bases lay outside the gene matches. The CDR3 is made up of 13 amino acids. Germline CDR1 reads SEHNR; CDR2 reads FQNEAQ (reference sequence). This CDR3 reads CASSAPDRIGQYF. CDR3 DNA sequence: TGTGCCAGCAGTGCCCCGGACAGGATCGGGCAGTACTTC.

At least ten counts were recorded for this clonotype. A much larger clone differs by one base, so this may be a read error. The chain joins TRBV27 to TRBJ2-7, with 8 bases matching TRBD2. The ends lost 5 bases at V and 3 bases at J; junction bases unmatched: 3. CDR1 and CDR2 from the germline V gene are MNHEY and SMNVEV (reference sequence). This CDR3 region has 13 residues. Written as DNA, the CDR3 is TGTGCCAGCAGTCGGCGGGGGGTCTACGAGCAGTACTTC. The encoded protein is CASSRRGVYEQYF.

In its sample, this clonotype was seen a few times. The chain has TRBV20-1 and TRBJ2-7; no clear D gene. Germline V gene lookup returns CDR1 DFQATT and CDR2 SNEGSKA (reference sequence). This CDR3 is 12 amino acids long. The V and J ends lost 1 base and 2 bases respectively, with 6 bases between them. CDR3 sequence reads: CSARAGPYEQYF. The CDR3 DNA follows: TGCAGTGCTAGAGCTGGGCCCTACGAGCAGTACTTC.

This clonotype was counted ten times or more. The rearrangement links TRBV18 to TRBJ1-1, with no clear D. Trimming removed 5 bases at V and 3 bases at J, with 13 bases between. CDR3 length: 14 amino acids. From germline, CDR1 is KGHSH and CDR2 LQKENI. The CDR3 is CASSESLMDTEAFF. CDR3 DNA sequence: TGTGCCAGCTCAGAATCCCTTATGGACACTGAAGCTTTCTTT.

This clonotype was counted at least ten times. V usage is TRBV7-8 and J usage is TRBJ1-1; 7 nucleotides agree with TRBD1. The CDR3 loop spans 15 amino acids. Germline V gene lookup returns CDR1 SGHVS and CDR2 FQNEAQ. With V trimmed by 0 bases and J by 3 bases, 4 bases remained unmatched. For the CDR3, the DNA is TGTGCCAGCAGCTTAGCGCAGGGGGTTTACACTGAAGCTTTCTTT. Protein product: CASSLAQGVYTEAFF.

In the case of this clonotype: Given a much more abundant clone one base away, this may be a read error. The chain recombines TRBV10-3 with TRBJ1-1; possible D gene TRBD1, 6 bases. Germline V gives CDR1 ENHRY, CDR2 SYGVKD. This CDR3 has 15 residues. CDR3 sequence reads: CANSRRDKMNTEAFF. The CDR3 nucleotides read TGTGCCAACAGTCGGAGGGACAAAATGAACACTGAAGCTTTCTTT.

For the CDR3, the DNA is TGCAGCGGGAGGACGAAACAAGAGACCCAGTACTTC. This codes for CSGRTKQETQYF. The gene calls are TRBV20-1 and TRBJ2-5; 7 nucleotides line up with TRBD2. Germline CDR1 and CDR2: DFQATT and SNEGSKA (reference sequence). The CDR3 contains 12 residues.

This clonotype was counted many times. The rearrangement uses TRBV12-3 or TRBV12-4 and TRBJ1-1, with TRBD1 matching 8 bases. CDR3 size: 13 residues. J was trimmed by 3 bases and V by 7 bases; bases with no gene match: 4. The CDR3 nucleotides read TGTGCCAGCACCAAACAGGGGGACACTGAAGCTTTCTTT. It specifies CASTKQGDTEAFF.

This chain joins TRBV6-4 and TRBJ1-2; weak D call: TRBD1 (6 bases). Between the trimmed V and J ends, which lost 0 bases and 6 bases, there was a span of 8 bases. CDR1 and CDR2 from the germline V gene are MRHNA and SNTAGT. The CDR3 is made up of 13 amino acids. CDR3 bases: TGTGCCAGCAGTGACTCCGGGGGCCATGGCTACACCTTC. Translation: CASSDSGGHGYTF.

This clonotype was observed many times. This chain joins TRBV7-9 and TRBJ2-5; TRBD2 aligns across 9 bases. Unmatched junction bases numbered 11, after V lost 4 bases and J lost 5 bases. The CDR3 totals 16 residues. Looked up from germline, CDR1 is SEHNR and CDR2 is FQNEAQ (reference sequence). CDR3 coding DNA: TGTGCCAGCAGCTCACGGGCTAGCGGGAACGGGGAGACCCAGTACTTC. As protein: CASSSRASGNGETQYF. Full variable domain (missing parts from reference TRBV7-9 and TRBJ2-5): DTGVSQNPRHKITKRGQNVTFRCDPISEHNRLYWYRQTLGQGPEFLTYFQNEAQLEKSRLLSDRFSAERPKGSFSTLEIQRTEQGDSAMYLCASSSRASGNGETQYFGPGTRLLVL.